One and the same sample provided the 19 T cell receptor beta chains below, sequenced in a study of T cell responses to AZD1222 COVID-19 vaccine. Libraries were prepared by immunoSEQ multiplex PCR; TCRdb keeps only in-frame clonotypes and omits some of them. The table has tens of thousands of clones, around 88% seen once. This specimen was peripheral blood, taken 28 days after the second dose of the MenACWY control vaccine. These receptors were collected from an adult who received the MenACWY meningococcal vaccine as a control.

V gene TRBV27 combines with J gene TRBJ1-4, with 10 bases aligning to TRBD1. Germline-derived CDR1 and CDR2 are MNHEY and SMNVEV (reference sequence). The CDR3 is made up of 16 amino acids. V gave up 4 bases and J gave up 0 bases; unmatched junction bases: 2. CDR3 sequence (DNA): TGTGCCAGCAGTTCCGGACAGGGGGCAACTAATGAAAAACTGTTTTTT. As protein: CASSSGQGATNEKLFF. Full variable domain (remainder filled in from reference TRBV27 and TRBJ1-4): EAQVTQNPRYLITVTGKKLTVTCSQNMNHEYMSWYRQDPGLGLRQIYYSMNVEVTDKGDVPEGYKVSRKEKRNFPLILESPSPNQTSLYFCASSSGQGATNEKLFFGSGTQLSVL.

CDR3 DNA: TGCGCCAGCAGCTTGGCCGGTCAGGGTTCAAACACCGGGGAGCTGTTTTTT. Translating it yields CASSLAGQGSNTGELFF. V usage is TRBV5-1 and J usage is TRBJ2-2; D perhaps matches TRBD1 (5 bases). Germline V gene sequence: CDR1 SGHRS, CDR2 YFSETQ. This CDR3 region has 17 residues. Deletions cut 0 bases from V and 2 bases from J, with 14 bases between. The entire variable domain, with the rest obtained from reference TRBV5-1 and TRBJ2-2, is as follows: KAGVTQTPRYLIKTRGQQVTLSCSPISGHRSVSWYQQTPGQGLQFLFEYFSETQRNKGNFPGRFSGRQFSNSRSEMNVSTLELGDSALYLCASSLAGQGSNTGELFFGEGSRLTVL.

The chain recombines TRBV3-1 (or the pseudogene TRBV3-2) with TRBJ1-6; D is undetermined. CDR1 and CDR2 from the germline V gene are LGHDT and YNNKEL (reference sequence). The CDR3 loop spans 14 amino acids. V was cut by 11 bases and J by 3 bases, with 14 bases left in between. The CDR3 bases are TGTGCCCCTTTAGACACCAACTATAATTCACCCCTCCACTTT. Encoded protein: CAPLDTNYNSPLHF.

V and J are TRBV5-1 and TRBJ2-2; tentatively, D is TRBD2 (5 bases). The germline gives CDR1 SGHRS, CDR2 YFSETQ. Deletions cut 2 bases from V and 2 bases from J, with 10 bases between. The CDR3 is made up of 15 amino acids. CDR3 protein: CASSLTDSNTGELFF. The CDR3 DNA reads TGCGCCAGCAGCTTAACGGACTCAAACACCGGGGAGCTGTTTTTT.

The chain uses TRBV19 and TRBJ1-5, with 8 positions matching TRBD1. The CDR3 is 17 amino acids. J gave up 6 bases and V 1 base, and 11 bases lay outside the gene matches. Germline V gives CDR1 LNHDA, CDR2 SQIVND (reference sequence). The CDR3 is CASSIVDWQGAAQPQHF. DNA for the CDR3: TGTGCCAGTAGTATAGTGGATTGGCAGGGGGCAGCTCAGCCCCAGCATTTT.

The chain combines TRBV9 with TRBJ2-7; 7 bases line up with TRBD1. Germline V gene data show CDR1 as SGDLS and CDR2 as YYNGEE. This CDR3 has 16 amino acids. With 3 bases clipped from V and 2 bases from J, the junction kept 11 bases outside the gene matches. CDR3 in amino acids: CASSADPGTAAYEQYF. The CDR3 region has the DNA TGTGCCAGCAGCGCGGACCCCGGGACAGCTGCCTACGAGCAGTACTTC.

The chain joins TRBV28 to TRBJ1-2; 9 nucleotides line up with TRBD1. The J segment lost 0 bases and the V segment lost 4 bases, leaving 6 bases of the junction unmatched. This CDR3 comprises 16 residues. Germline V gene data show CDR1 as MDHEN and CDR2 as SYDVKM. The CDR3 bases are TGTGCCAGCAGTTCCCCTGGGACAGGGACTAACTATGGCTACACCTTC. This translates into CASSSPGTGTNYGYTF.

This chain joins TRBV4-1 and TRBJ1-5, with a weak D call TRBD1 (5 bases). V was cut by 1 base and J by 6 bases, with 10 bases left in between. Germline CDR1 MGHRA, CDR2 YSYEKL. The CDR3 is 14 residues long. CDR3 DNA: TGCGCCAGCAGCCAAGGTGGGGGGAGTCAGCCCCAGCATTTT. Protein: CASSQGGGSQPQHF.

The chain is built from TRBV6-6 and TRBJ2-7; TRBD1 matches 7 bases. Looked up from germline, CDR1 is MNHNY and CDR2 is SVGAGI (reference sequence). Trimming at V came to 4 bases and at J to 3 bases, leaving 3 bases not matched to a gene. CDR3 length: 13 residues. The CDR3, as DNA: TGTGCCAGCAGTTCCGGACAGGTCTACGAGCAGTACTTC. This gives the protein CASSSGQVYEQYF.

The V and J genes are TRBV7-9 and TRBJ2-5, with D maybe TRBD1 (5 bases). The CDR3 sequence is 13 residues long. Trimming removed 6 bases from V and 1 base from J, with 9 bases in between. Germline V gives CDR1 SEHNR, CDR2 FQNEAQ (reference sequence). The CDR3 nucleotides read TGTGCCAGCAGTTCGGACACCCAAGAGACCCAGTACTTC. It is translated as CASSSDTQETQYF.

V usage is TRBV10-3 and J usage is TRBJ2-2, with 10 bases lining up with TRBD1. This CDR3 contains 15 residues. V lost 6 bases, J lost 7 bases, and 8 bases stayed unmatched. Germline lookup yields CDR1 ENHRY and CDR2 SYGVKD. This CDR3 is CAIRPGQGQIGELFF. For the CDR3, the DNA is TGTGCCATCAGACCGGGACAGGGGCAGATCGGGGAGCTGTTTTTT.

This clone appeared once. J is TRBJ1-1 and V is TRBV29-1; TRBD1 might be the D (6 bases). The CDR3 length is 13 residues. Germline V lookup: CDR1 SQVTM, CDR2 ANQGSEA. Trimming pared 6 bases from V and 2 bases from J, leaving 13 bases between. The CDR3 coding sequence is TGCAGCGTGAATAGGGGGGGAAACACTGAAGCTTTCTTT. Translation: CSVNRGGNTEAFF.

The sample holds many counts of this clone. The V gene is TRBV6-5, the J gene TRBJ2-1, with no clear D. With 0 bases removed from V and 6 bases from J, the gap between germline ends came to 9 bases. Per the germline V gene, CDR1 is MNHEY and CDR2 is SVGAGI. The CDR3 loop spans 14 amino acids. CDR3 amino acids: CASSYSPGSNEQFF. The CDR3 region has the DNA TGTGCCAGCAGTTACTCGCCGGGTTCCAATGAGCAGTTCTTC.

The J gene is TRBJ1-5, the V gene TRBV6-4; TRBD1 agrees at 8 bases. CDR1 and CDR2 (germline): MRHNA, SNTAGT. The CDR3 is made up of 20 amino acids. The V and J ends lost 0 bases and 1 base, in that order; junction bases with no gene match: 14. The CDR3 coding sequence is TGTGCCAGCAGTGACTCGGGGTCAGGGGGCACGGGAATAAGCAATCAGCCCCAGCATTTT. Protein: CASSDSGSGGTGISNQPQHF.

The CDR3 region has the DNA TGTGCCAGCAGGGCGGACAGCCCTAACTATGGCTACACCTTC. Protein: CASRADSPNYGYTF. The rearrangement links TRBV2 to TRBJ1-2; the D gene is possibly TRBD1 (6 bases). Per germline, CDR1 SNHLY and CDR2 FYNNEI. There are 14 residues in the CDR3. The V and J ends lost 6 bases and 0 bases respectively, with 11 bases between them. The full variable domain, in which reference TRBV2 and TRBJ1-2 provide the parts outside the CDR3, is EPEVTQTPSHQVTQMGQEVILRCVPISNHLYFYWYRQILGQKVEFLVSFYNNEISEKSEIFDDQFSVERPDGSNFTLKIRSTKLEDSAMYFCASRADSPNYGYTFGSGTRLTVV.

The rearrangement uses TRBV9 and TRBJ1-6; tentative D call: TRBD1 (5 bases). CDR3 length: 17 amino acids. Trimming removed 1 base from V and 9 bases from J, with 20 bases in between. Germline values: CDR1 SGDLS, CDR2 YYNGEE. Here the CDR3 DNA reads TGTGCCAGCAGCGTAAGTGGGGGGGACCAATCCGGTTCACCCCTCCACTTT. Translating it yields CASSVSGGDQSGSPLHF.

The rearrangement links TRBV18 to TRBJ1-4; D may be TRBD1 (5 bases). The CDR3 extends over 17 amino acids. Germline values: CDR1 KGHSH, CDR2 LQKENI. V lost 2 bases to trimming and J lost 0 bases, with 13 bases between them. The CDR3 DNA reads as TGTGCCAGCTCACCATTCCCAACAGGAACAACTAATGAAAAACTGTTTTTT. Translating it yields CASSPFPTGTTNEKLFF.

V gene TRBV7-2 combines with J gene TRBJ1-1, with no clear D. CDR3 length equals 12 residues. The V end lost 5 bases, the J end lost 3 bases, and 7 bases lay between the germline ends. Germline lookup yields CDR1 SGHTA and CDR2 FQGNSA. CDR3 protein: CASSHTDTEAFF. CDR3 in DNA: TGTGCCAGCAGCCATACTGACACTGAAGCTTTCTTT.

There are a few counts of this clone. The CDR3 loop is CSASVLTSYEQYF. In DNA form, the CDR3 reads TGCAGTGCTAGTGTTCTAACCTCCTACGAGCAGTACTTC. V usage is TRBV20-1 and J usage is TRBJ2-7; D uncertain. The CDR3 covers 13 residues. Between the trimmed V and J ends, which lost 3 bases and 0 bases, there was a span of 9 bases. The germline CDR1 and CDR2 sequences are DFQATT and SNEGSKA (reference sequence).